These T cell receptor beta chains were read from a single sample in a study of beta chain features in type 1 diabetes. Profiling relied on immunoSEQ multiplex PCR, and the TCRdb table lists in-frame clones only, not all of them. The table has around 200,000 clones, 13% seen once. The specimen was central memory CD4+ T cells from blood. The receptors derive from a woman between 18 and 30 years old in good health. CDR3s include the opening cysteine and the closing phenylalanine or tryptophan. The order of the fields is V gene, J gene, D gene, clone size, CDR3 protein, CDR3 DNA. A D gene is named only where the DNA matches it firmly. Clone size is stated in some rows and not others, as once, few, many or a class when expanded.

V: TRBV29-1; J: TRBJ2-1; D: TRBD1; size: NA; CDR3: CSVGGQDPKQFF; DNA: TGCAGCGTTGGAGGACAGGACCCTAAGCAGTTCTTC
V: TRBV10-3; J: TRBJ1-2; D: TRBD1; size: NA; CDR3: CAISDTGASNYGYTF; DNA: TGTGCCATCAGTGACACAGGGGCGTCGAACTATGGCTACACCTTC
V: TRBV30; J: TRBJ1-2; D: NA; size: NA; CDR3: CAWSPAGGSYTF; DNA: TGTGCCTGGAGCCCGGCGGGGGGGAGCTACACCTTC
V: TRBV29-1; J: TRBJ1-1; D: NA; size: NA; CDR3: CSVEDRAGSTEAFF; DNA: TGCAGCGTTGAAGATCGGGCAGGGTCAACTGAAGCTTTCTTT
V: TRBV28; J: TRBJ2-1; D: TRBD2; size: NA; CDR3: CASSLWSGSSYNEQFF; DNA: TGTGCCAGCAGTTTATGGAGCGGGAGCTCCTACAATGAGCAGTTCTTC
V: TRBV27; J: TRBJ2-5; D: NA; size: few; CDR3: CAIGGSEETQYF; DNA: TGTGCCATTGGGGGCTCCGAAGAGACCCAGTACTTC
V: TRBV9; J: TRBJ1-2; D: NA; size: few; CDR3: CASSPNPGGTYGYTF; DNA: TGTGCCAGCAGCCCAAACCCGGGAGGGACCTATGGCTACACCTTC
V: TRBV25-1; J: TRBJ1-5; D: NA; size: few; CDR3: CAIRQPNQPQHF; DNA: TGTGCCATACGACAGCCCAATCAGCCCCAGCATTTT
V: TRBV5-1; J: TRBJ2-7; D: TRBD2; size: few; CDR3: CASSPQAGLSYEQYF; DNA: TGCGCCAGCAGCCCCCAAGCGGGACTTTCCTACGAGCAGTACTTC
V: TRBV27; J: TRBJ2-7; D: TRBD1; size: NA; CDR3: CASSGTGYGEQYF; DNA: TGTGCCAGCAGCGGGACAGGGTACGGCGAGCAGTACTTC
V: TRBV18; J: TRBJ1-2; D: TRBD1; size: NA; CDR3: CASSPARGRRGYGYTF; DNA: TGTGCCAGCTCACCGGCCAGGGGGCGTCGAGGATATGGCTACACCTTC
V: TRBV18; J: TRBJ2-7; D: NA; size: NA; CDR3: CASSASLSSYEQYF; DNA: TGTGCCAGCTCCGCATCTTTGAGCTCCTACGAGCAGTACTTC
V: TRBV10-2; J: TRBJ1-4; D: NA; size: NA; CDR3: CASSDREERGYEKLFF; DNA: TGCGCCAGCAGCGACCGAGAGGAACGTGGATATGAAAAACTGTTTTTT
V: TRBV29-1; J: TRBJ2-3; D: NA; size: few; CDR3: CSGGERDTQYF; DNA: TGCAGCGGGGGAGAGAGAGATACGCAGTATTTT
V: TRBV18; J: TRBJ2-1; D: TRBD2; size: NA; CDR3: CASSPQASGRNSYNEQFF; DNA: TGTGCCAGCTCACCACAGGCTAGCGGGAGGAACTCCTACAATGAGCAGTTCTTC
V: TRBV5-1; J: TRBJ2-1; D: TRBD2; size: few; CDR3: CASSLERASGMSRQFF; DNA: TGCGCCAGCAGCTTGGAACGGGCTAGCGGGATGTCAAGGCAGTTCTTC
V: TRBV10-3; J: TRBJ2-7; D: TRBD2; size: few; CDR3: CAISEGREGYEQYF; DNA: TGTGCCATCAGTGAAGGCAGGGAGGGGTACGAGCAGTACTTC
V: TRBV4-2; J: TRBJ2-7; D: TRBD2; size: NA; CDR3: CASSQDRAGHYEQYF; DNA: TGTGCCAGCAGCCAAGACCGAGCGGGGCACTACGAGCAGTACTTC
V: TRBV28; J: TRBJ1-5; D: NA; size: NA; CDR3: CASSFYHQPQHF; DNA: TGTGCCAGCAGTTTCTATCATCAGCCCCAGCATTTT
V: TRBV7-9; J: TRBJ2-2; D: TRBD1; size: few; CDR3: CASSSRDRGDTGELFF; DNA: TGTGCCAGCAGCTCCCGGGACAGGGGGGACACCGGGGAGCTGTTTTTT
V: TRBV5-1; J: TRBJ2-5; D: TRBD1; size: NA; CDR3: CASSFTGGQETQYF; DNA: TGCGCCAGCAGCTTCACAGGGGGTCAAGAGACCCAGTACTTC
V: TRBV18; J: TRBJ2-7; D: TRBD1; size: few; CDR3: CASSRNLDRAGEQYF; DNA: TGTGCCAGCTCACGCAACCTGGACAGGGCGGGCGAGCAGTACTTC
V: TRBV30; J: TRBJ2-1; D: TRBD1; size: NA; CDR3: CAWQGTGDYNEQFF; DNA: TGTGCCTGGCAGGGGACAGGGGACTACAATGAGCAGTTCTTC
V: TRBV9; J: TRBJ1-3; D: TRBD1; size: few; CDR3: CASSVRDRGEPNTIYF; DNA: TGTGCCAGCAGCGTCCGGGACAGGGGGGAACCAAACACCATATATTTT
V: TRBV11-2; J: TRBJ2-7; D: NA; size: NA; CDR3: CASSLDGPYYEQYF; DNA: TGTGCCAGCAGCTTAGATGGGCCTTACTACGAGCAGTACTTC
V: TRBV18; J: TRBJ2-1; D: TRBD2; size: few; CDR3: CASSGASGDNEQFF; DNA: TGTGCCAGCTCGGGGGCTAGCGGGGACAATGAGCAGTTCTTC
V: TRBV27; J: TRBJ1-2; D: TRBD1; size: NA; CDR3: CASWNRGGGYTF; DNA: TGTGCCAGCTGGAACAGGGGAGGCGGCTACACCTTC
V: TRBV4-3; J: TRBJ2-7; D: TRBD1; size: NA; CDR3: CASSQMAGTGDYEQYF; DNA: TGCGCCAGCAGCCAAATGGCCGGGACAGGGGACTACGAGCAGTACTTC
V: TRBV10-3; J: TRBJ2-7; D: NA; size: NA; CDR3: CAIRDTGSPYEQYF; DNA: TGTGCCATCAGAGACACTGGATCCCCCTACGAGCAGTACTTC
V: TRBV2; J: TRBJ2-1; D: NA; size: few; CDR3: CASSEETAGLPRRKFF; DNA: TGTGCCAGCAGTGAAGAAACGGCCGGACTACCCAGAAGGAAGTTCTTC
V: TRBV6-5; J: TRBJ2-5; D: NA; size: once; CDR3: CASSYGDDGSRETQYF; DNA: TGTGCCAGCAGTTACGGCGACGACGGGAGTAGGGAGACCCAGTACTTC
V: TRBV2; J: TRBJ1-2; D: NA; size: NA; CDR3: CASSRTVATYGYTF; DNA: TGTGCCAGCAGTCGTACAGTGGCGACCTATGGCTACACCTTC
V: TRBV7-9; J: TRBJ2-6; D: TRBD1; size: few; CDR3: CASSLEGQGYLRANVLTF; DNA: TGTGCCAGCAGCTTAGAGGGACAGGGGTATCTGAGGGCCAACGTCCTGACTTTC
V: TRBV7-9; J: TRBJ2-3; D: TRBD1; size: few; CDR3: CASSDQGQIAADTQYF; DNA: TGTGCCAGCAGCGACCAGGGACAGATAGCAGCAGATACGCAGTATTTT
V: TRBV5-1; J: TRBJ2-2; D: NA; size: few; CDR3: CASSFVGARTGELFF; DNA: TGCGCCAGCAGCTTTGTGGGGGCGCGGACCGGGGAGCTGTTTTTT
V: TRBV30; J: TRBJ2-2; D: NA; size: few; CDR3: CAWSVRGRTTGELFF; DNA: TGTGCCTGGAGTGTACGAGGCAGAACGACCGGGGAGCTGTTTTTT
V: TRBV5-6; J: TRBJ2-3; D: TRBD2; size: NA; CDR3: CASSLYLAGVIDTQYF; DNA: TGTGCCAGCAGCTTGTACCTAGCGGGAGTGATAGATACGCAGTATTTT
V: TRBV19; J: TRBJ2-1; D: TRBD2; size: NA; CDR3: CASSFLAGGGKFF; DNA: TGTGCCAGTAGCTTTTTAGCGGGAGGGGGTAAGTTCTTC
V: TRBV7-9; J: TRBJ2-1; D: NA; size: few; CDR3: CASSLMDSYNEQFF; DNA: TGTGCCAGCAGCTTAATGGACAGCTACAATGAGCAGTTCTTC
V: TRBV30; J: TRBJ1-5; D: TRBD1; size: NA; CDR3: CAWSSGGAVQPQHF; DNA: TGTGCCTGGAGTTCAGGGGGCGCAGTCCAGCCCCAGCATTTT